The present T cell receptor (beta chain) was sequenced within a study of sequential checkpoint blockade in melanoma. Study-wide background: First-line arms were nivolumab then ipilimumab, or the reverse, randomized 1:1. Each arm's sequence ended with maintenance nivolumab.

Germline CDR1 and CDR2: SGHVS and FNYEAQ. V was cut by 1 base and J by 2 bases, with 5 bases left in between. CDR3 length equals 13 residues. Regarding treatment: randomized to nivolumab then ipilimumab (arm A) or the reverse (arm B). Patients had received no earlier DNA-damaging chemotherapy. Live CD3+CD8+ CD19− CD56− cells were sorted from PBMCs. Only in-frame clones appear in the TCRdb table, and some are missing; sequencing was by immunoSEQ multiplex PCR. The sample records 25,000 to 30,000 clones, roughly 81% being singletons. The chain joins TRBV7-6 to TRBJ1-1; D remains unclear. The receptor's source is a human donor with melanoma. Sequencing was performed on CD8+ T cells sorted from blood (inferred from file names), taken from a patient given nivolumab and ipilimumab in sequence. The CDR3 region has the DNA TGTGCCAGCAGCTTAGGAGCAAACACTGAAGCTTTCTTT. Translating it yields CASSLGANTEAFF.